Listed below are T cell receptor beta chains from one sample, sequenced in a study of blood T cell repertoires in COVID-19. TCRdb's copy holds only in-frame clones and misses some; the assay was immunoSEQ multiplex PCR. The table has 200,000 to 250,000 clones, 84% seen once; the top ten hold approximately 5.1%. Sample: peripheral blood. Receptor source: a woman aged 55-69 years who had recovered from COVID-19. CDR3s include the opening cysteine and the closing phenylalanine or tryptophan. Each record gives: V gene, clone size, CDR3 length, J gene, D gene, CDR3 protein, CDR3 DNA. D genes are given only for firm matches. Not every row has a clone size; where given, it reads once, few, many or a size class.

V gene: TRBV30; clone size: .; CDR3 length: 17; J gene: TRBJ1-1; D gene: TRBD1; CDR3 protein: CAWSVGFSRDRVTEAFF; CDR3 DNA: TGTGCCTGGAGTGTAGGGTTTTCTCGTGACAGGGTGACTGAAGCTTTCTTT
V gene: TRBV3-1/TRBV3-2; clone size: once; CDR3 length: 14; J gene: TRBJ1-1; D gene: TRBD1; CDR3 protein: CASSQGSGGTEAFF; CDR3 DNA: TGTGCCAGCAGCCAAGGGTCAGGGGGGACTGAAGCTTTCTTT
V gene: TRBV27; clone size: .; CDR3 length: 14; J gene: TRBJ1-4; D gene: .; CDR3 protein: CASSLRGGNEKLFF; CDR3 DNA: TGTGCCAGCAGTTTACGGGGAGGTAATGAAAAACTGTTTTTT
V gene: TRBV12-5; clone size: .; CDR3 length: 12; J gene: TRBJ1-2; D gene: .; CDR3 protein: CASGFPGDGYTF; CDR3 DNA: TGTGCTAGTGGTTTTCCAGGGGATGGCTACACCTTC
V gene: TRBV23-1; clone size: .; CDR3 length: 18; J gene: TRBJ2-5; D gene: .; CDR3 protein: CASSQSSRTRGRNETQYF; CDR3 DNA: TGCGCCAGCAGTCAATCTTCACGGACTAGGGGGAGGAATGAGACCCAGTACTTC
V gene: TRBV7-8; clone size: once; CDR3 length: 14; J gene: TRBJ1-4; D gene: .; CDR3 protein: CASSNKGGNEKLFF; CDR3 DNA: TGTGCCAGCAGCAATAAAGGGGGAAATGAAAAACTGTTTTTT
V gene: TRBV10-3; clone size: once; CDR3 length: 13; J gene: TRBJ2-7; D gene: .; CDR3 protein: CAISDLRTYEQYF; CDR3 DNA: TGTGCCATCAGTGACCTAAGAACCTACGAGCAGTACTTC
V gene: TRBV27; clone size: once; CDR3 length: 16; J gene: TRBJ1-1; D gene: .; CDR3 protein: CASSSRRLSQDTEAFF; CDR3 DNA: TGTGCCAGCAGCTCCCGTCGGCTATCTCAGGATACTGAAGCTTTCTTT
V gene: TRBV29-1; clone size: .; CDR3 length: 12; J gene: TRBJ1-5; D gene: TRBD1; CDR3 protein: CSVGTGNQPQHF; CDR3 DNA: TGCAGCGTCGGGACAGGTAATCAGCCCCAGCATTTT
V gene: TRBV7-3; clone size: .; CDR3 length: 16; J gene: TRBJ2-1; D gene: TRBD1; CDR3 protein: CASSWNRGSSYNEQFF; CDR3 DNA: TGTGCCAGCAGCTGGAACAGGGGAAGCTCCTACAATGAGCAGTTCTTC
V gene: TRBV5-4; clone size: .; CDR3 length: 14; J gene: TRBJ1-4; D gene: .; CDR3 protein: CASSLQQGNEKLFF; CDR3 DNA: TGTGCCAGCAGCTTACAACAGGGTAATGAAAAACTGTTTTTT
V gene: TRBV10-3; clone size: .; CDR3 length: 14; J gene: TRBJ1-1; D gene: .; CDR3 protein: CAISDQGSTTEAFF; CDR3 DNA: TGTGCCATCAGTGACCAGGGGTCAACCACTGAAGCTTTCTTT
V gene: TRBV4-1; clone size: few; CDR3 length: 14; J gene: TRBJ1-1; D gene: .; CDR3 protein: CASSHRRGNTEAFF; CDR3 DNA: TGCGCCAGCAGCCACCGGCGGGGGAACACTGAAGCTTTCTTT
V gene: TRBV30; clone size: .; CDR3 length: 15; J gene: TRBJ1-1; D gene: TRBD1; CDR3 protein: CAWSVPRTGRTEAFF; CDR3 DNA: TGTGCCTGGAGTGTCCCACGGACAGGGAGAACTGAAGCTTTCTTT
V gene: TRBV3-1/TRBV3-2; clone size: few; CDR3 length: 15; J gene: TRBJ2-5; D gene: .; CDR3 protein: CASSQGGWGLETQYF; CDR3 DNA: TGTGCCAGCAGCCAGGGGGGATGGGGGTTAGAGACCCAGTACTTC
V gene: TRBV6-5; clone size: .; CDR3 length: 14; J gene: TRBJ2-3; D gene: TRBD1; CDR3 protein: CASSSTGGPDTQYF; CDR3 DNA: TGTGCCAGCTCTTCGACAGGGGGACCAGATACGCAGTATTTT
V gene: TRBV18; clone size: .; CDR3 length: 18; J gene: TRBJ1-5; D gene: TRBD1; CDR3 protein: CASSPPGQGLMGNQPQHF; CDR3 DNA: TGTGCCAGCTCACCACCGGGACAGGGGCTTATGGGCAATCAGCCCCAGCATTTT
V gene: TRBV9; clone size: .; CDR3 length: 15; J gene: TRBJ1-6; D gene: TRBD1; CDR3 protein: CASSARQGANSPLHF; CDR3 DNA: TGTGCCAGCAGCGCCCGACAGGGAGCTAATTCACCCCTCCACTTT
V gene: TRBV7-2; clone size: many; CDR3 length: 15; J gene: TRBJ1-6; D gene: .; CDR3 protein: CASSLLGGKNSPLHF; CDR3 DNA: TGTGCCAGCAGCTTACTGGGCGGGAAGAATTCACCCCTCCACTTT
V gene: TRBV5-1; clone size: .; CDR3 length: 14; J gene: TRBJ2-5; D gene: TRBD1; CDR3 protein: CASSPGDRGETQYF; CDR3 DNA: TGCGCCAGCAGCCCAGGTGACAGGGGTGAGACCCAGTACTTC
V gene: TRBV7-9; clone size: .; CDR3 length: 13; J gene: TRBJ2-7; D gene: .; CDR3 protein: CASSPRESYEQYF; CDR3 DNA: TGTGCCAGCAGCCCTAGGGAGTCCTACGAGCAGTACTTC
V gene: TRBV6-5; clone size: .; CDR3 length: 15; J gene: TRBJ2-7; D gene: TRBD1; CDR3 protein: CASSYSTTGTYEQYF; CDR3 DNA: TGTGCCAGCAGTTACTCCACGACAGGGACCTACGAGCAGTACTTC
V gene: TRBV7-3; clone size: .; CDR3 length: 15; J gene: TRBJ2-3; D gene: TRBD2; CDR3 protein: CASSLNPSGTDTQYF; CDR3 DNA: TGTGCCAGCAGCTTAAATCCTAGCGGGACCGATACGCAGTATTTT
V gene: TRBV5-4; clone size: .; CDR3 length: 15; J gene: TRBJ1-1; D gene: .; CDR3 protein: CASSLEVQGNTEAFF; CDR3 DNA: TGTGCCAGCAGCTTGGAAGTACAGGGGAACACTGAAGCTTTCTTT
V gene: TRBV2; clone size: .; CDR3 length: 13; J gene: TRBJ2-1; D gene: TRBD2; CDR3 protein: CASNKRGVIEQFF; CDR3 DNA: TGTGCCAGCAATAAGCGGGGGGTTATTGAGCAGTTCTTC
V gene: TRBV9; clone size: .; CDR3 length: 13; J gene: TRBJ2-1; D gene: .; CDR3 protein: CASARDGYNEQFF; CDR3 DNA: TGTGCCAGCGCGCGGGACGGATACAATGAGCAGTTCTTC